The clone carrying this T cell receptor (beta chain) is labeled large based on frequency. What it recognizes is unknown. These data belong to a study of synovial regulatory T cells in juvenile arthritis. Whole-study results and caveats: CDR3 overlap with synovial Tregs was higher for iaTregs than other blood Tregs. Largely private between patients, iaTreg TCR repertoires showed partial overlap with synovial Teff and blood CPL repertoires.

TCRdb keeps only in-frame clones here, not all; method: immunoSEQ multiplex PCR. There are around 2,000 clones in the sample, with about 12% held by the top ten. Each patient with active arthritis gave synovial fluid along with matched peripheral blood. The receptor was derived from a donor between 2 and 29 years old with juvenile idiopathic arthritis. The source material was Treg cells from the synovium.

The CDR3: CASSLTSDSYNEQFF. V and J are TRBV6-1 and TRBJ2-1; TCRdb names TRBD1, which stays unverified in the absence of DNA. The CDR3 runs 15 residues. Nucleotide data are not available. Germline assignment: CDR1 MNHNS and CDR2 SASEGT.